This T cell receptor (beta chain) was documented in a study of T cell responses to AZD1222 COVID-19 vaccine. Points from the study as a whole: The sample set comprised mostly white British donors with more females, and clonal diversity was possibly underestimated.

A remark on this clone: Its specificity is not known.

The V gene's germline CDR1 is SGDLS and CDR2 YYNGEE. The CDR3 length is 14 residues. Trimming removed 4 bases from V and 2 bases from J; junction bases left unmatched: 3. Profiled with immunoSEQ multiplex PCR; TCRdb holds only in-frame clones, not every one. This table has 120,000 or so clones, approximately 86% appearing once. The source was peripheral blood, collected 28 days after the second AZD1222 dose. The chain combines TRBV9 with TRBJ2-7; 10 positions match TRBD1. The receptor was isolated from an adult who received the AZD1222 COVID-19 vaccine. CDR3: CASSPGQGTYEQYF. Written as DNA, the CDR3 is TGTGCCAGCAGCCCGGGACAGGGGACCTACGAGCAGTACTTC.